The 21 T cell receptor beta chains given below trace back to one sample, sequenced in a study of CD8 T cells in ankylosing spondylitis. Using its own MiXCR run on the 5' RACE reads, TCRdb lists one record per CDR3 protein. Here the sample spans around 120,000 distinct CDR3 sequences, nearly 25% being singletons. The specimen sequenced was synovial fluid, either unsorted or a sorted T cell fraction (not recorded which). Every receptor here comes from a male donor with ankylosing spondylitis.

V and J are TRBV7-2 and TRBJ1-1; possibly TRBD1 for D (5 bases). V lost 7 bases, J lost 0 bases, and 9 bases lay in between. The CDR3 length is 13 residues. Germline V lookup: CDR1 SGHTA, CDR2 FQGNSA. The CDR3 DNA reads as TGTGCCAGCAAAGGGACGTTGAACACTGAAGCTTTCTTT. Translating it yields CASKGTLNTEAFF.

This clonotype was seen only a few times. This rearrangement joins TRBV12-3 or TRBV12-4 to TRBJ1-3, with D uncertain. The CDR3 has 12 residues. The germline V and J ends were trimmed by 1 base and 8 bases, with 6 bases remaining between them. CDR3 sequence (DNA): TGTGCCAGCAGTTTAGAGGGATACACCATATATTTT. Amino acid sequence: CASSLEGYTIYF.

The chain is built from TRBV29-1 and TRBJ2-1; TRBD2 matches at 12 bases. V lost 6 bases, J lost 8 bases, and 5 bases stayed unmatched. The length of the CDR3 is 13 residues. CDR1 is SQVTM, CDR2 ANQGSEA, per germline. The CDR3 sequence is CSVPGLAGDEQFF. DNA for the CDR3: TGCAGCGTCCCGGGACTAGCGGGCGATGAGCAGTTCTTC.

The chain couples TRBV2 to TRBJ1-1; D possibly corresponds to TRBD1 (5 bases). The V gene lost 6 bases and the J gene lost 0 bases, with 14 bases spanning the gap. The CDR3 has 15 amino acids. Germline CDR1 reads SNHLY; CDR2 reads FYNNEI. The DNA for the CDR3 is TGTGCCAGCAGACATCCCGGGACGATGAACACTGAAGCTTTCTTT. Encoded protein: CASRHPGTMNTEAFF.

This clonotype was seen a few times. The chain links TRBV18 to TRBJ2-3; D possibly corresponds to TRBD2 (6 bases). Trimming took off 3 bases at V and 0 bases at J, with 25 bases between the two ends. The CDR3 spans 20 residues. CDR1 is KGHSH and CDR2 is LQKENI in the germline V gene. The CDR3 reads CASSPYPARWREKSTDTQYF. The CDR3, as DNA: TGTGCCAGCTCACCTTACCCCGCCCGGTGGCGGGAAAAGAGCACAGATACGCAGTATTTT.

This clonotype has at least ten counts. CDR3: CATSRGEGLARSNEQFF. CDR3 DNA sequence: TGTGCCACCAGCAGAGGGGAGGGACTAGCAAGGAGCAATGAGCAGTTCTTC. The chain has TRBV15 and TRBJ2-1, with TRBD2 matching 9 bases. V was pared by 1 base and J by 6 bases, with 10 bases of the junction left unmatched. In germline, CDR1 is LNHNV, CDR2 YYDKDF (reference sequence). The CDR3 spans 17 residues.

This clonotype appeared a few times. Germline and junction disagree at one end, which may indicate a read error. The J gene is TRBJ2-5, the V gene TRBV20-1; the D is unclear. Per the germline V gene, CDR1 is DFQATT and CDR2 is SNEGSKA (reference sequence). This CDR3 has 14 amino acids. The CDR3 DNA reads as TGCAGTGCGAGAGACGTTCTCCTTCAAGAGACCCAGTACTTC. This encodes CSARDVLLQETQYF.

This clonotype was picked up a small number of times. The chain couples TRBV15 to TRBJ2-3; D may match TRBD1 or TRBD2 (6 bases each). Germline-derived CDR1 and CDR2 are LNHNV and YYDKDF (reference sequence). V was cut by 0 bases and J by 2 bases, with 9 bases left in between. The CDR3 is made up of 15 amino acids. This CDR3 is CATSREGGNTDTQYF. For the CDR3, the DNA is TGTGCCACCAGCAGAGAAGGGGGGAACACAGATACGCAGTATTTT.

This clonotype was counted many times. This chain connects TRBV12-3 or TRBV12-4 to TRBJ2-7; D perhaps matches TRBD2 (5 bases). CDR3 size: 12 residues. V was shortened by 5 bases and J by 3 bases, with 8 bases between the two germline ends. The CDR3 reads CASSLSGYEQYV. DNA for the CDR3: TGTGCCAGCAGTCTCAGCGGCTACGAGCAGTACGTC.

CDR3 coding DNA: TGTGCCAGCCGGACAGGGAATCAGCCCCAGCATTTT. It translates to CASRTGNQPQHF. The V gene is TRBV7-8, the J gene TRBJ1-5; 8 bases fit TRBD1. The CDR3 has 12 residues. The V gene end was trimmed by 8 bases and the J gene end by 4 bases; junction bases not matched to a gene: 1. CDR1 and CDR2 from the germline V gene are SGHVS and FQNEAQ.

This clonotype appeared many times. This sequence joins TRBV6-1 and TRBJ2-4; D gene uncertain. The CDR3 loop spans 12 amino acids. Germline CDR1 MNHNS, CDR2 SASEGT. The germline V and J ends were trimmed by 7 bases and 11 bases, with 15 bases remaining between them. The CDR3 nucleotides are TGTGCCAGCACTGACACCCCCGGCTTTCAGTACTTC. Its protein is CASTDTPGFQYF.

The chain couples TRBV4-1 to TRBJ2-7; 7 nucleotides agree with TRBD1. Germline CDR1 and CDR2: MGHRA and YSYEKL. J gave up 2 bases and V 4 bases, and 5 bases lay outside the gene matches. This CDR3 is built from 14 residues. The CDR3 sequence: CASSRTDRAYEQYV. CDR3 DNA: TGCGCCAGCAGCCGCACAGACAGGGCCTACGAGCAGTACGTC.

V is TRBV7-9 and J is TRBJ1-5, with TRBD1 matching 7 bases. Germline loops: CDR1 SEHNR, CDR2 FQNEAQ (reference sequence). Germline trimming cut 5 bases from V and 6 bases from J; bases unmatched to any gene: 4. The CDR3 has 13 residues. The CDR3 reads CASSQTGAQPQHF. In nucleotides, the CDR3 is TGTGCCAGCAGCCAAACAGGGGCTCAGCCCCAGCATTTT.

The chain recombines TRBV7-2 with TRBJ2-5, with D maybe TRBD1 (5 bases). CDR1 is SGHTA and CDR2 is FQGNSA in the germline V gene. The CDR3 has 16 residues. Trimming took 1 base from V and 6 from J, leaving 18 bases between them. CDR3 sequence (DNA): TGTGCCAGCAGCTTAGGTCTGGACACGGTGATGCAGACCCAGTACTTC. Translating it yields CASSLGLDTVMQTQYF.

The CDR3 DNA reads as TGCGCCAGCAGCTTGGAACCAAGCGGACAGGGGGATGAGCAGTTCTTC. This translates into CASSLEPSGQGDEQFF. This sequence joins TRBV5-1 and TRBJ2-1; 10 bases are shared with TRBD1. Looked up from germline, CDR1 is SGHRS and CDR2 is YFSETQ. The V gene end was trimmed by 0 bases and the J gene end by 8 bases; junction bases not matched to a gene: 8. The CDR3 is 16 amino acids.

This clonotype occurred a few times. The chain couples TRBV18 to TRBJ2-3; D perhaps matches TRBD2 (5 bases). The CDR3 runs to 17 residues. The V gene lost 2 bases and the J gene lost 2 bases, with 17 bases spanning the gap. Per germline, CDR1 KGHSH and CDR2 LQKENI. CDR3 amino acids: CASSPGWELGYTDTQYF. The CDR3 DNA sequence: TGTGCCAGCTCACCAGGTTGGGAGTTGGGATACACAGATACGCAGTATTTT. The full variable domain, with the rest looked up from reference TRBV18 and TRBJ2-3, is NAGVMQNPRHLVRRRGQEARLRCSPMKGHSHVYWYRQLPEEGLKFMVYLQKENIIDESGMPKERFSAEFPKEGPSILRIQQVVRGDSAAYFCASSPGWELGYTDTQYFGPGTRLTVL.

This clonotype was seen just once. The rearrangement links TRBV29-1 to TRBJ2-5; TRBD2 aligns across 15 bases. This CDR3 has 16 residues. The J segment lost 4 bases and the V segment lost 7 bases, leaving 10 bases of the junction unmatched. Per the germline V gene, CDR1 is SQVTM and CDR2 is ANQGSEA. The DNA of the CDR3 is TGCAGCGGCGAGTCCGGGACTAGCGGGAGGCGAGAGACCCAGTACTTC. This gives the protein CSGESGTSGRRETQYF.

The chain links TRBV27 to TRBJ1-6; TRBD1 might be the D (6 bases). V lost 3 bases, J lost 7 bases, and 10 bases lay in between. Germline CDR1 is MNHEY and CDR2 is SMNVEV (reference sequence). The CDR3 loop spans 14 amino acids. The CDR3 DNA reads TGTGCCAGCAGTTTCGGACAGCACAATTCACCCCTCCACTTT. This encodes CASSFGQHNSPLHF.

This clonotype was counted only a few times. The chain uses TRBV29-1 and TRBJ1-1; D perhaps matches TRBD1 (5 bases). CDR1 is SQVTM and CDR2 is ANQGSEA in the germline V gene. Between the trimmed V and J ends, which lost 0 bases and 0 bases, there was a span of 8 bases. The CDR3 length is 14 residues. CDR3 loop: CSVEDNRLNTEAFF. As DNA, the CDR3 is TGCAGCGTTGAAGACAACAGGCTGAACACTGAAGCTTTCTTT.

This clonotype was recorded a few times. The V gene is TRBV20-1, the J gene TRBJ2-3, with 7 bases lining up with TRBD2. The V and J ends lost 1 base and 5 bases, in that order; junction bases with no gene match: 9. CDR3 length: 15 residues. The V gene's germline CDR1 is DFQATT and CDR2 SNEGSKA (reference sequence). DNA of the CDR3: TGCAGTGCTAGAGCCTTCGAGCGGGGCTTAGATACGCAGTATTTT. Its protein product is CSARAFERGLDTQYF.

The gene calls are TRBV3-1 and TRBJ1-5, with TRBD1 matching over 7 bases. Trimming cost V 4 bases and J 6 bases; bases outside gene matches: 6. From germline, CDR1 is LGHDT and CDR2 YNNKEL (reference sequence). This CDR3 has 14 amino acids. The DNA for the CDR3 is TGTGCCAGCAGCCCCCCAGGGGGAATTCAGCCCCAGCATTTT. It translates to CASSPPGGIQPQHF.